Described below is a single T cell receptor beta chain sequence and its context. Under the authors' procedure: Cell counts per sample came from amplifying reference gene primers. Using immunoSEQ multiplex PCR, the repertoire was profiled, and TCRdb retains in-frame clones only, with some absent. The V and J calls and the clone size are those of that table, but D and trimming were determined from the DNA. This table holds 200,000 to 250,000 clones, approximately 84% found once. The data stem from a study of blood T cell repertoires in COVID-19. Across the study: From the United States, Italy and Spain came samples of acute and convalescent COVID-19. The cDNA or gDNA used as material had been derived from T cells, B-cell-depleted T cells, or PBMCs.

The CDR3 covers 14 residues. The V gene's germline CDR1 is MNHEY and CDR2 SVGAGI. Trimming pared 7 bases from V and 3 bases from J, leaving 13 bases between. The receptor was derived from a woman aged 25 to 39 who had recovered from COVID-19. The V gene is TRBV6-5, the J gene TRBJ1-5; D remains ambiguous. Material for sequencing was peripheral blood. The CDR3 nucleotides read TGTGCCAGCATGGACTCCGGTGCCAATCAGCCCCAGCATTTT. This gives the protein CASMDSGANQPQHF.